The T cell receptor (beta chain) described here comes from a study of response to subunit inactivated influenza vaccine (dated by TCRdb to the late 2010s). Regarding the research as a whole: To follow how T cells responded to a trivalent subunit inactivated influenza vaccine, the researchers relied on deep quantitative profiling of the T cell receptor repertoire.

The CDR3 runs 16 amino acids, cysteine and phenylalanine included. Solely the CDR3 DNA is kept, with 48 bases framed from the first base. From a lookup of the germline V gene, CDR1 and CDR2 are SGHRS and YFSETQ. At the junction V is shortened by 0 bases and J by 5 bases, with 17 bases in between. General study outcomes and caveats: It was suggested by the authors that each seasonal influenza vaccination may recruit only a limited number of new T cells.

On this clonotype: What antigen it recognizes has not been identified. Base qualities are missing; no much larger clone stands one base away.

The library came from RT-PCR. TCRdb shows the sequencer as Illumina HiSeq 2500. TCRdb redid the processing of the public reads, applying fastp at Q25 and MiXCR, and retained in-frame beta chains. Every distinct CDR3 protein forms one entry, paired with its most common genes and DNA. This sample comprises 500,000 to 750,000 distinct CDR3 sequences, 12% to 15% of them detected only once. The top ten constitute around 10% of the sample. The specimen comprised PBMCs from blood, sampled 12 days after vaccination. This TCR was recovered from a man between 50 and 59 years old who received an inactivated influenza vaccine. Donor details come from another sample of the same person, matched by shared clones. Recombination connected TRBV5-1 to TRBJ1-1, with TRBD1 tentatively as D gene (5 bases match). The nucleotides read TGCGCCAGCAGCTTGGCCGGGACCGCGGTCTGGACTGAAGCTTTCTTT. Its protein reads: CASSLAGTAVWTEAFF.